The 26 T cell receptor beta chains below were found in one sample sequenced in a study of blood T cell repertoires in COVID-19. Clones were sequenced by immunoSEQ multiplex PCR, and TCRdb holds only the in-frame ones, with some missing. Among about 360,000 clones, more than 75% were seen once, and the ten largest hold over 0.95%. The sequencing sample was made of peripheral blood. These receptors all stem from a human donor with acute or convalescent COVID-19. The donor label of this sample is uncertain.

The chain employs TRBV2 and TRBJ1-5; D uncertain. Germline V gives CDR1 SNHLY, CDR2 FYNNEI. Trimming removed 2 bases at V and 8 bases at J, with 13 bases between. The CDR3 loop spans 14 amino acids. As DNA, the CDR3 is TGTGCCAGCAGTGAAAAGAGGGTCGTGGAGCCCCAGCATTTT. Translating it yields CASSEKRVVEPQHF.

The CDR3 nucleotides are TGTGCCAGCATCTCAAGGGGCAGGGGCCGGGACACTGAAGCTTTCTTT. Protein: CASISRGRGRDTEAFF. This chain connects TRBV28 to TRBJ1-1; possible D gene TRBD1, 6 bases. This CDR3 spans 16 amino acids. Germline V gene sequence: CDR1 MDHEN, CDR2 SYDVKM. V lost 7 bases and J lost 3, with 21 bases in between.

Regarding this clone: The sample holds other DNA sequences that translate to the same CDR3. This sequence joins TRBV4-1 and TRBJ1-2; a weak D match, TRBD1 (6 bases). CDR1 MGHRA and CDR2 YSYEKL come from the germline V gene. Trimming stripped 0 bases from V and 5 bases from J, with 10 bases between. CDR3 length equals 14 residues. For the CDR3, the DNA is TGCGCCAGCAGCCAAGACCCGCAGGGGTATGGCTACACCTTC. Its protein product is CASSQDPQGYGYTF.

This rearrangement joins TRBV12-3 or TRBV12-4 to TRBJ2-3; D call uncertain. Trimming stripped 6 bases from V and 5 bases from J, with 6 bases between. The CDR3 loop spans 11 amino acids. The CDR3 DNA reads TGTGCCAGCAGCAACATAGATACGCAGTATTTT. Encoded protein: CASSNIDTQYF.

On this clone itself: Its ends do not fully match the called genes, so a read error is possible. V is TRBV15 and J is TRBJ2-1; possibly TRBD1 for D (6 bases). The CDR3 loop spans 15 amino acids. Germline assignment: CDR1 LNHNV and CDR2 YYDKDF (reference sequence). CDR3 sequence reads: CAASKELGGGDEQFF. The CDR3 nucleotides are TGTGCCGCCAGCAAAGAACTAGGGGGTGGCGATGAGCAGTTCTTC.

About this clone: A junction end diverges from the germline sequence, so it may reflect a read error. The chain recombines TRBV30 with TRBJ1-4; D gene unclear. The CDR3 spans 13 residues. The germline CDR1 and CDR2 sequences are GTSNPN and SVGIG (reference sequence). The CDR3 protein is CAWRRGLNEKLFF. The CDR3 nucleotides read TGTGCTTGGAGGAGAGGGCTTAATGAAAAACTGTTTTTT. Looking up the rest from reference TRBV30 and TRBJ1-4 gives the full variable domain: SQTIHQWPATLVQPVGSPLSLECTVEGTSNPNLYWYRQAAGRGLQLLFYSVGIGQISSEVPQNLSASRPQDRQFILSSKKLLLSDSGFYLCAWRRGLNEKLFFGSGTQLSVL.

The chain joins TRBV2 to TRBJ2-1; 9 positions match TRBD2. This CDR3 contains 16 residues. From germline, CDR1 is SNHLY and CDR2 FYNNEI. Germline trimming cut 8 bases from V and 12 bases from J; bases unmatched to any gene: 20. The CDR3 DNA reads TGTGCCAGCGGTCCTCAAGGTCGTATTAGCGGGGGCCTGCAGTTCTTC. Translating gives CASGPQGRISGGLQFF.

This clone showed up just a few times. V and J are TRBV7-8 and TRBJ2-3, with D unresolved. The CDR3 runs to 15 residues. Per germline, CDR1 SGHVS and CDR2 FQNEAQ. The V and J ends lost 4 bases and 4 bases respectively, with 15 bases between them. CDR3: CASSSSPVPADTQYF. CDR3 sequence (DNA): TGTGCCAGCAGCTCCTCCCCTGTGCCGGCAGATACGCAGTATTTT.

The gene calls are TRBV28 and TRBJ1-2; 7 nucleotides agree with TRBD1. The V gene end was trimmed by 3 bases and the J gene end by 7 bases; junction bases not matched to a gene: 5. Germline assignment: CDR1 MDHEN and CDR2 SYDVKM. The CDR3 has 13 amino acids. Written as DNA, the CDR3 is TGTGCCAGCAGTTTGAGCAGGGGGGTTGGCTACACCTTC. Its translation is CASSLSRGVGYTF.

CDR3 loop: CASSRGGGQETQYF. The DNA of the CDR3 is TGTGCCAGCTCGCGCGGTGGTGGACAAGAGACCCAGTACTTC. The chain carries TRBV18 and TRBJ2-5; no clear D. Germline-derived CDR1 and CDR2 are KGHSH and LQKENI. Trimming pared 6 bases from V and 2 bases from J, leaving 13 bases between. The length of the CDR3 is 14 residues.

DNA of the CDR3: TGTGCCAGCAGCCTCACGGGACTAGCGCCCACAGATACGCAGTATTTT. Its translation: CASSLTGLAPTDTQYF. The V gene is TRBV4-2, the J gene TRBJ2-3, with 10 positions matching TRBD2. CDR1 is LGHNA, CDR2 YNFKEQ, per germline. This CDR3 contains 16 residues. V lost 4 bases to trimming and J lost 2 bases; unmatched junction nucleotides: 6.

The rearrangement uses TRBV19 and TRBJ1-1, with D uncertain. Germline CDR1 reads LNHDA; CDR2 reads SQIVND (reference sequence). V was clipped by 3 bases and J by 1 base, with 12 bases between them. The length of the CDR3 is 15 residues. In DNA form, the CDR3 reads TGTGCCAGTAGTATTTCCGTAGGAGGGAACACTGAAGCTTTCTTT. Protein sequence: CASSISVGGNTEAFF.

The CDR3 here is CASSANSGQTEAFF. The CDR3 DNA reads TGTGCCAGCTCAGCCAATTCGGGACAGACTGAAGCTTTCTTT. J is TRBJ1-1 and V is TRBV18; 7 positions agree with TRBD1. Germline CDR1 reads KGHSH; CDR2 reads LQKENI. With V trimmed by 5 bases and J by 5 bases, 8 bases remained unmatched. The CDR3 has 14 amino acids.

The chain carries TRBV11-2 and TRBJ2-7; D might be TRBD1 (5 bases). Germline V gene lookup returns CDR1 SGHAT and CDR2 FQNNGV. The CDR3 has 14 amino acids. V was cut by 7 bases and J by 0 bases, with 13 bases left in between. CDR3 amino acids: CASTGHRSSYEQYF. As DNA, the CDR3 is TGTGCCAGCACCGGACACAGGAGCTCCTACGAGCAGTACTTC.

V and J are TRBV19 and TRBJ2-5, with 7 nucleotides matching TRBD1. Germline-derived CDR1 and CDR2 are LNHDA and SQIVND (reference sequence). Trimming took 2 bases from V and 0 from J; bases not matched to a gene: 6. The CDR3 spans 16 residues. The CDR3 sequence is CASSIPDRTNQETQYF. In nucleotides, the CDR3 is TGTGCCAGTAGTATACCGGACAGGACCAACCAAGAGACCCAGTACTTC.

The chain joins TRBV3-1 (or the pseudogene TRBV3-2) to TRBJ2-4; 9 nucleotides match TRBD2. The CDR3 spans 17 residues. The germline V gene encodes CDR1 LGHDT and CDR2 YNNKEL (reference sequence). Trimming cost V 3 bases and J 1 base; bases outside gene matches: 7. Here the CDR3 reads CASSQGRREGAKNIQYF. Written as DNA, the CDR3 is TGTGCCAGCAGCCAGGGGAGGCGGGAGGGTGCCAAAAACATTCAGTACTTC.

This clone was counted once. This chain uses TRBV27 with TRBJ2-3; 9 bases are a match to TRBD2. Looked up from germline, CDR1 is MNHEY and CDR2 is SMNVEV (reference sequence). CDR3 length: 16 residues. With V trimmed by 4 bases and J by 1 base, 6 bases remained unmatched. The CDR3 bases are TGTGCCAGCAGTTCCCCACAGCGGGGGGGCACAGATACGCAGTATTTT. Amino acids: CASSSPQRGGTDTQYF.

In this sample, this clone turned up once. The genes are TRBV10-2 and TRBJ1-6; 7 bases align to TRBD1. The junction had 4 bases not matched to a gene; V was cut back by 4 bases and J by 10 bases. Germline CDR1 and CDR2: WSHSY and SAAADI. This CDR3 is 13 amino acids long. The CDR3 coding sequence is TGCGCCAGCAGTGCGACAGGGAGGTCACCCCTCCACTTT. This codes for CASSATGRSPLHF.

The chain uses TRBV19 and TRBJ1-1, with D perhaps matching TRBD1 (5 bases). CDR1 is LNHDA, CDR2 SQIVND, per germline (reference sequence). V was shortened by 5 bases and J by 9 bases, with 25 bases between the two germline ends. This CDR3 comprises 16 residues. The CDR3 loop is CASSLTGTQGVGKAFF. DNA of the CDR3: TGTGCCAGTAGTTTAACCGGGACTCAAGGGGTCGGAAAAGCTTTCTTT.

This chain links TRBV11-2 with TRBJ1-3; tentative D call: TRBD1 (6 bases). Germline CDR1 is SGHAT and CDR2 is FQNNGV. The CDR3 has 16 amino acids. Trimming took 5 bases from V and 5 from J, leaving 19 bases between them. Here the CDR3 DNA reads TGTGCCAGCAGCCCGACCCCCGACAGGAGGAGAAACACCATATATTTT. As protein: CASSPTPDRRRNTIYF.

This chain links TRBV27 with TRBJ1-3; D is unresolved. Germline V lookup: CDR1 MNHEY, CDR2 SMNVEV (reference sequence). The CDR3 has 11 residues. The V end was cut by 5 bases, the J end by 5 bases, with 4 bases between. DNA for the CDR3: TGTGCCAGCAGTAACAGAAACACCATATATTTT. Its protein is CASSNRNTIYF.

This chain joins TRBV10-2 and TRBJ2-3, with 7 bases matching TRBD1. Germline loops: CDR1 WSHSY, CDR2 SAAADI. V dropped 4 bases and J dropped 0; count of bases not matched to a gene: 1. The CDR3 contains 14 residues. CDR3 in amino acids: CASSGTGSTDTQYF. Here the CDR3 DNA reads TGCGCCAGCAGTGGGACAGGCAGCACAGATACGCAGTATTTT.

The rearrangement uses TRBV7-6 and TRBJ2-7, with 13 bases that match TRBD2. Germline CDR1 and CDR2: SGHVS and FNYEAQ. J was trimmed by 6 bases and V by 3 bases; bases with no gene match: 2. The CDR3 has 14 residues. For the CDR3, the DNA is TGTGCCAGCAGCTTGGGACTAGCGGGATCCGAGCAGTACTTC. Residues: CASSLGLAGSEQYF.

V and J are TRBV7-8 and TRBJ1-5, with TRBD1 matching 7 bases. CDR3 length equals 16 residues. V lost 0 bases and J lost 4; bases outside the gene matches: 6. CDR1 and CDR2 from the germline V gene are SGHVS and FQNEAQ. CDR3 nucleotide sequence: TGTGCCAGCAGCTTAGCCCGTAGGGGGCGAAATCAGCCCCAGCATTTT. It specifies CASSLARRGRNQPQHF.

The V gene is TRBV3-1 (or the pseudogene TRBV3-2), the J gene TRBJ1-2; possibly TRBD1 for D (6 bases). Trimming removed 5 bases from V and 6 bases from J, with 10 bases in between. This CDR3 is built from 12 residues. Germline V CDR1 and CDR2: LGHDT, YNNKEL (reference sequence). The CDR3 loop reads CASSFTGNGYTF. The CDR3 DNA reads as TGTGCCAGCAGCTTTACAGGGAATGGCTACACCTTC.

This clone was detected only a few times. The chain carries TRBV11-2 and TRBJ2-7, with D uncertain. Deletions cut 5 bases from V and 0 bases from J, with 17 bases between. The germline V gene encodes CDR1 SGHAT and CDR2 FQNNGV. This CDR3 is built from 16 residues. CDR3 amino acids: CASSLLGLKSSYEQYF. CDR3 nucleotide sequence: TGTGCCAGCAGCCTCCTTGGGCTGAAGAGCTCCTACGAGCAGTACTTC.